This T cell receptor beta chain was obtained from a study of blood T cell repertoires in COVID-19. Data came from immunoSEQ multiplex PCR; TCRdb stores just in-frame clones and leaves some out. The top ten hold 4.7% of the sample, which has roughly 61,000 clones, 85% to 90% seen once. The CDR3 is 12 amino acids. The germline V gene has CDR1 SEHNR and CDR2 FQNEAQ (reference sequence). After removal of 7 bases from V and 6 bases from J, the junction contained 5 bases not matched to a gene. The sequence was collected from a man aged 35 to 55 with active COVID-19. The sample taken for sequencing was peripheral blood. This rearrangement joins TRBV7-9 to TRBJ1-2, with 7 bases identical to TRBD1. This chain's CDR3 is CASTSTGDGYTF. CDR3 DNA: TGTGCCAGCACGAGCACAGGGGATGGCTACACCTTC.